This TCR beta chain derives from a study of shared clonotypes between healthy human individuals (dated by TCRdb to 2020 to 2022). At the level of the whole study: The cohort comprised a couple of women and a few men aged 18 to 49 years. Per donor, three plates each were used for CD4 naive and CD4 memory, two for CD8 naive, and one for CD8 memory. The study deeply sequenced blood TCR repertoires of several healthy adults to estimate repertoire size and the extent of clonotype sharing between individuals. Libraries were prepared and TCR repertoires were sequenced by different laboratories using diverse techniques, in order to increase sequencing depth and limit assay-specific biases. Each donor's leukapheresis produced roughly between about 0.9 and 9.5 billion PBMCs.

Findings and caveats that apply to the study as a whole: Across several donors, roughly 5% of naive CD4, around 3.5% of naive CD8, 2% to 2.5% of memory CD4, and approximately 0.4% of memory CD8 clonotypes were shared. Clonotypes shared by all four sorted-subset donors showed higher generation probabilities than non-shared clonotypes. Based on pairwise subsampling, the degree of clonotype sharing among donors was expected to be affected by sequencing depth. Naive subsets generally had larger estimated clonotype richness than memory subsets did. Because the study included only a small number of donors, the genetic and exposure-history diversity represented was limited. Even with the large sequencing depth, rarefaction of the sorted-subset datasets indicated that sequencing was incomplete. Sampling was limited to blood, and TCR repertoires in tissue likely differ from TCR repertoires in blood.

In the case of this clone: The antigen it binds to is not known. Base quality data are lacking; no much larger clone is found one base away.

Using the deep immunoSEQ assay, multiplex PCR amplified TCR CDR3 regions from genomic DNA. For each cell subset, the extracted genomic DNA was distributed evenly across all wells of several immunoSEQ 96-well plates, and each plate served as one replicate. Each replicate PCR for sorted subsets received 200 ng genomic DNA, equal to roughly 30,000 T cell genomes. Purified libraries were quantified with a Qubit 3.0 fluorometer, sized on a Bioanalyzer 2100, and re-quantified with the KAPA Library Quantification kit. A separate single-read 150-cycle Illumina NextSeq 550 flow cell was used to sequence each immunoSEQ 96-well plate. The authors processed their data as follows. Because the immunoSEQ output held only junctional sequences and lacked quality scores, the filtering could not match the filtering applied to full-length reads. To assign V/J genes and CDR3, sequences were annotated against IMGT germline references using PyIR, a Python wrapper for IgBLAST v1.9. Reads were filtered out if the reads had weak V/J assignments (E-value above 1e-6), no CDR3, stop codons, out-of-frame junctions, or ambiguous translated residues. V3J clonotypes were defined by identical inferred V gene, J gene, and CDR3 amino acid sequence. Percentage overlap between repertoires was computed as shared unique clonotypes divided by the size of the smaller repertoire. Repertoire richness was assessed with RTK rarefaction, the Chao1 estimator, and Recon v2.1 estimates of unobserved clonotypes. Generation probabilities were computed with OLGA for all TCRbeta clonotypes obtained by the gDNA method from several donors. This immuneACCESS table, as held by TCRdb, lists in-frame sequences with V and J called but not all clones. Of the missing ones, under half trace to an unresolved V gene in checked studies; the others have no known cause. The DNA gave D and trimming, while V, J and clone size come from that table. The sample data list 2 million to 3 million clones, and approximately 94% of these were observed just once. The ten largest clonotypes hold approximately 0.35% of the sample.

The donors were healthy, HIV-negative adults who had no recently reported acute infections or vaccinations. Every donor was a Caucasian adult residing in Nashville, Tennessee, USA. Magnetic negative selection was used to enrich CD4+ T cells, after which naive cells were positively selected on CD45RA and the negative fraction became the memory subset. Blood was obtained by leukapheresis, after which PBMCs were separated by Ficoll-Histopaque density gradient centrifugation and cryopreserved in liquid nitrogen vapor phase. Analytical flow cytometry was used to check the purity and quantity of every magnetically sorted T cell population. Genomic DNA was isolated from every sorted fraction and measured by UV absorbance on a Nanodrop 2000c. The source of this sequence is a man aged 18 to 35 in good health. Some clones in this sample may be carry-over from other donors' samples. Sequencing was performed on naive CD4+ T cells from PBMCs. The sample's cell subset or site label is to be understood as: CD45RA+ positively selected.

The CDR3 sequence is CASRVWGGENTIYF. The nucleotide sequence reads TGTGCCAGCAGAGTCTGGGGGGGCGAAAACACCATATATTTT. The chain uses TRBV28 and TRBJ1-3; TRBD1 is possibly the D segment (6 matching bases). Counted from cysteine to phenylalanine, this CDR3 has 14 amino acids. Just the 42-base CDR3 DNA is kept, in frame starting at base 1. Relative to germline, V is 6 bases shorter and J is 6 bases shorter, with 15 bases between their ends. Via the germline V gene, CDR1 is MDHEN and CDR2 SYDVKM.